The 26 T cell receptor beta chains given below trace back to one sample, sequenced in a study of blood T cells in healthy people across ages. For the second PCR, which ran for about 6 to 12 cycles, a sample-barcoded 5' primer and a J-beta primer mix were used. TCRdb independently ran MiXCR on the 5' RACE reads; one entry per CDR3 protein. The sample lists about 900,000 distinct CDR3 sequences; approximately 59% were seen once. The source material was blood. Source of these receptors: a man aged 25 to 40 in good health.

The V gene is TRBV13, the J gene TRBJ2-3; 12 positions agree with TRBD2. The CDR3 totals 17 residues. J gave up 3 bases and V 4 bases, and 8 bases lay outside the gene matches. The germline CDR1 and CDR2 sequences are PRHDT and FYEKMQ (reference sequence). Written as DNA, the CDR3 is TGTGCCAGCAGCTCGACTAGTACTAGCGGGGGGACAGATACGCAGTATTTT. Its protein product is CASSSTSTSGGTDTQYF.

This clonotype has only a few counts. The chain recombines TRBV11-2 with TRBJ2-5, with D possibly matching TRBD1 (7 bases). Germline CDR1 reads SGHAT; CDR2 reads FQNNGV. This CDR3 contains 15 residues. The germline V and J ends were trimmed by 3 bases and 5 bases, with 16 bases remaining between them. The CDR3 region is CASSFGGGGWETQYF. The CDR3 DNA is TGTGCCAGCAGCTTTGGAGGGGGCGGGTGGGAGACCCAGTACTTC.

The V call is TRBV6-6, the J call TRBJ2-1; D possibly corresponds to TRBD2 (7 bases). The last part of the DNA fits TRBJ2-7 better; the J call may be wrong. CDR1 and CDR2 (germline): MNHNY, SVGAGI (reference sequence). The length of the CDR3 is 15 residues. This chain's CDR3 is CASSRGGASFSEQYF. Written as DNA, the CDR3 is TGTGCCAGCAGTAGGGGGGGGGCCAGTTTCAGCGAGCAGTACTTC.

The chain recombines TRBV6-6 with TRBJ1-2, with 7 positions matching TRBD1. V lost 5 bases to trimming and J lost 8 bases; unmatched junction nucleotides: 11. The length of the CDR3 is 14 residues. The germline CDR1 and CDR2 sequences are MNHNY and SVGAGI (reference sequence). The DNA of the CDR3 is TGTGCCAGCAGTCCGGGAGAAGGGGGCTGGGGCTACACCTTC. This codes for CASSPGEGGWGYTF.

The V call is TRBV6-2 or TRBV6-3, the J call TRBJ2-7; tentatively, D is TRBD1 or TRBD2 (7 bases each). CDR3 length: 14 amino acids. CDR1 and CDR2 from the germline V gene are MNHEY and SVGEGT. V was shortened by 7 bases and J by 2 bases, with 15 bases between the two germline ends. CDR3 coding DNA: TGTGCCAGCATCTCAGGGGGGGGAACCTACGAGCAGTACTTC. Translating gives CASISGGGTYEQYF.

CDR3 protein: CASSPRGGGTYGYTF. CDR3 coding DNA: TGTGCCAGCAGTCCTCGGGGAGGGGGTACCTATGGCTACACCTTC. The rearrangement uses TRBV12-3 or TRBV12-4 and TRBJ1-2, with D tentatively TRBD1 (6 bases). The CDR3 extends over 15 amino acids. V lost 5 bases and J 4 bases, leaving 17 bases between the germline ends.

The rearrangement joins TRBV28 to TRBJ2-7, with D possibly TRBD1 on 5 matching bases. The CDR3 runs to 12 residues. CDR1 is MDHEN and CDR2 is SYDVKM in the germline V gene. V was shortened by 7 bases and J by 2 bases, with 9 bases between the two germline ends. CDR3 nucleotides: TGTGCCAGCAAAGGGGTGGCCTACGAGCAGTACTTC. Its translation is CASKGVAYEQYF. Filled out from reference TRBV28 and TRBJ2-7, the complete variable domain reads DVKVTQSSRYLVKRTGEKVFLECVQDMDHENMFWYRQDPGLGLRLIYFSYDVKMKEKGDIPEGYSVSREKKERFSLILESASTNQTSMYLCASKGVAYEQYFGPGTRLTVT.

The CDR3 bases are TGTGCCAGCAGTTTGGGGGCAGGGGGCAATTTTGAAGAGACCCAGTACTTC. It is translated as CASSLGAGGNFEETQYF. The chain joins TRBV12-3 or TRBV12-4 to TRBJ2-5, with 8 bases aligning to TRBD1. The CDR3 is 17 amino acids. Losses at the gene ends were 3 bases for V and 3 bases for J; bases not matched to a gene: 12.

The genes are TRBV3-1 and TRBJ2-7; 7 bases are a match to TRBD1. V shed 0 bases, J shed 5 bases, and the junction held 4 bases outside the gene matches. The CDR3 covers 14 residues. Germline assignment: CDR1 LGHDT and CDR2 YNNKEL (reference sequence). Here the CDR3 DNA reads TGTGCCAGCAGCCAAGAAAGGGGACAGAACGAGCAGTACTTC. Translated, it gives CASSQERGQNEQYF.

The genes are TRBV3-1 and TRBJ2-5, with 9 bases aligning to TRBD1. Per the germline V gene, CDR1 is LGHDT and CDR2 is YNNKEL (reference sequence). V gave up 2 bases and J gave up 5 bases; unmatched junction bases: 6. The CDR3 sequence is 15 residues long. CDR3 DNA sequence: TGTGCCAGCAGCCAACGAACAGGGGGCACGGAGACCCAGTACTTC. Amino acids: CASSQRTGGTETQYF.

This clonotype was observed once. J is TRBJ2-3 and V is TRBV7-2, with 13 bases that match TRBD2. CDR3 size: 17 residues. Trimming cost V 4 bases and J 6 bases; bases outside gene matches: 10. Germline V gene lookup returns CDR1 SGHTA and CDR2 FQGNSA. This CDR3 reads CASSSQLAGGPVDTQYF. The CDR3 region has the DNA TGTGCCAGCAGCTCACAACTAGCGGGGGGGCCGGTTGATACGCAGTATTTT.

V is TRBV7-2 and J is TRBJ1-5; D not certain. V was pared by 1 base and J by 7 bases, with 11 bases between. Germline-derived CDR1 and CDR2 are SGHTA and FQGNSA. The CDR3 length is 14 residues. CDR3 residues: CASSLESQSQPQHF. The CDR3 DNA is TGTGCCAGCAGCTTAGAGTCACAATCCCAGCCCCAGCATTTT. Looking up the rest from reference TRBV7-2 and TRBJ1-5 gives the full variable domain: GAGVSQSPSNKVTEKGKDVELRCDPISGHTALYWYRQSLGQGLEFLIYFQGNSAPDKSGLPSDRFSAERTGGSVSTLTIQRTQQEDSAVYLCASSLESQSQPQHFGDGTRLSIL.

V usage is TRBV20-1 and J usage is TRBJ2-3, with TRBD2 as a possible D gene (6 bases). V was trimmed by 7 bases and J by 1 base, leaving 12 bases between them. In germline, CDR1 is DFQATT, CDR2 SNEGSKA (reference sequence). The length of the CDR3 is 13 residues. The CDR3 protein is CSGRGGGTDTQYF. CDR3 nucleotides: TGCAGTGGAAGGGGCGGGGGCACAGATACGCAGTATTTT.

This rearrangement joins TRBV9 to TRBJ2-1; TRBD2 agrees at 10 bases. The CDR3 totals 15 residues. Germline V gives CDR1 SGDLS, CDR2 YYNGEE. Trimming cost V 4 bases and J 3 bases; bases outside gene matches: 4. Here the CDR3 reads CASSSRTSGYNEQFF. For the CDR3, the DNA is TGTGCCAGCAGCTCCCGGACTAGCGGCTACAATGAGCAGTTCTTC.

This chain links TRBV5-1 with TRBJ2-1; D gene uncertain. This CDR3 contains 14 residues. Germline CDR1 is SGHRS and CDR2 is YFSETQ. Trimming removed 4 bases at V and 7 bases at J, with 15 bases between. For the CDR3, the DNA is TGCGCCAGCAGCACGCCTATTTCGCGGAATGAGCAGTTCTTC. Translating gives CASSTPISRNEQFF.

The chain uses TRBV20-1 and TRBJ2-1; 8 nucleotides align to TRBD1. The CDR3 loop spans 14 amino acids. Germline V gene data show CDR1 as DFQATT and CDR2 as SNEGSKA (reference sequence). J was trimmed by 5 bases and V by 4 bases; bases with no gene match: 7. The CDR3 protein is CSAKDRARHNEQFF. The DNA of the CDR3 is TGCAGTGCTAAGGACAGGGCTCGGCACAATGAGCAGTTCTTC.

The chain uses TRBV12-3 or TRBV12-4 and TRBJ2-7; 7 bases fit TRBD1. Trimming at V came to 6 bases and at J to 3 bases, leaving 2 bases not matched to a gene. This CDR3 spans 12 amino acids. CDR3 protein: CASRTGNYEQYF. The CDR3 region has the DNA TGTGCCAGCAGGACAGGGAACTACGAGCAGTACTTC.

The gene calls are TRBV11-2 and TRBJ1-2, with a possible D match to TRBD1 (6 bases). Germline loops: CDR1 SGHAT, CDR2 FQNNGV. The CDR3 runs 15 residues. Trimming cost V 7 bases and J 8 bases, with 23 bases left between them. The CDR3 DNA sequence: TGTGCCAGCAACTTGGGCCGGACAGATTTGTTGGGCTACACCTTC. It yields the protein CASNLGRTDLLGYTF.

As for this clonotype: Relative to the germline gene, one junction end is altered; a read error may explain this. The V and J genes are TRBV4-2 and TRBJ1-2; 7 bases align to TRBD1. Germline CDR1 is LGHNA and CDR2 is YNFKEQ. The CDR3 sequence is 15 residues long. CDR3 sequence: CASSQDEGGRGGHTF. DNA of the CDR3: TGTGCCAGCAGCCAAGATGAAGGGGGCAGGGGTGGCCACACCTTC.

The chain is built from TRBV29-1 and TRBJ2-1, with 7 bases aligning to TRBD1. V lost 8 bases to trimming and J lost 8 bases; unmatched junction nucleotides: 15. Germline V gene data show CDR1 as SQVTM and CDR2 as ANQGSEA. The CDR3 extends over 14 amino acids. CDR3 in amino acids: CSIRVVGQRYEQFF. DNA of the CDR3: TGCAGCATTCGAGTTGTGGGACAGAGGTATGAGCAGTTCTTC.

This clonotype was seen a handful of times. The chain combines TRBV7-6 with TRBJ2-7; D perhaps matches TRBD2 (6 bases). From germline, CDR1 is SGHVS and CDR2 FNYEAQ. Trimming removed 4 bases from V and 3 bases from J, with 16 bases in between. The CDR3 consists of 15 residues. In DNA, the CDR3 is TGTGCCAGCAGCTCGGGACCGGGGGAGCTCTACGAGCAGTACTTC. Protein sequence: CASSSGPGELYEQYF.

This clonotype was seen a few times. The chain recombines TRBV12-3 or TRBV12-4 with TRBJ2-1, with D perhaps matching TRBD1 or TRBD2 (5 bases each). This CDR3 has 13 residues. Trimming shortened V by 3 bases and J by 10 bases, and 13 bases separated the two germline ends. The chain's CDR3 is CASSLGTWGEQFF. The CDR3 nucleotides are TGTGCCAGCAGTTTGGGGACCTGGGGGGAGCAGTTCTTC.

DNA of the CDR3: TGTGCCAGCGGGGACAGGGGGTTCTACAATGAGCAGTTCTTC. It encodes CASGDRGFYNEQFF. This chain links TRBV12-3 or TRBV12-4 with TRBJ2-1; 11 bases agree with TRBD1. The CDR3 is 14 amino acids. With 8 bases clipped from V and 3 bases from J, the junction kept 3 bases outside the gene matches.

This clonotype is a singleton in its sample. The rearrangement links TRBV20-1 to TRBJ2-4; the D gene is possibly TRBD2 (6 bases). The J call may be wrong; the DNA end is better matched by TRBJ2-7. Germline lookup yields CDR1 DFQATT and CDR2 SNEGSKA (reference sequence). CDR3 length equals 15 residues. The CDR3 spells CSANGGVALTYEQYF. CDR3 in DNA: TGCAGTGCTAACGGCGGGGTGGCGCTAACCTACGAGCAGTACTTC.

As regards this clonotype: At one boundary the junction diverges from the germline segment, which might be a read error. The V call is TRBV20-1, the J call TRBJ2-1; possibly TRBD2 for D (6 bases). The CDR3 runs 16 residues. CDR1 DFQATT and CDR2 SNEGSKA come from the germline V gene (reference sequence). CDR3 bases: TGCAGTGCTGGAGATGTTCGGCGGGGATTATACAATGAGCAGTTCTTC. This encodes CSAGDVRRGLYNEQFF.

This chain uses TRBV4-3 with TRBJ1-4; D gene unclear. Germline CDR1 LGHNA, CDR2 YSLEER. This CDR3 contains 15 residues. Between the trimmed V and J ends, which lost 0 bases and 8 bases, there was a span of 13 bases. CDR3 protein: CASSQDSVGREKLFF. CDR3 bases: TGCGCCAGCAGCCAAGACTCGGTAGGGAGGGAAAAACTGTTTTTT.